This T cell receptor (beta chain) stems from a study of cytomegalovirus exposure and HLA in healthy donors. Study outcomes and limitations: TCR beta sequences reportedly predicted most subjects' HLA-A and HLA-B alleles accurately. Productive rates of about 90% or about 30% were seen for most TCR beta V segments in an earlier analysis.

Details on this clone: Its matching antigen is unknown.

Among the donors, all were healthy bone marrow donors. J lost 6 bases, V lost 4 bases, and 6 bases had no gene match. The CDR3 has 14 residues. CDR1 is SGHTA, CDR2 FQGNSA, per germline. The PCR contained 60 Vbeta and 13 Jbeta primers. The assay was immunoSEQ multiplex PCR, and TCRdb's table has in-frame clones only and misses some. The data hold 120,000 or so clones, with 81% observed a single time. Sequenced material: PBMCs. This receptor was taken from a young man in good health and CMV-seronegative. The rearrangement joins TRBV7-2 to TRBJ2-7; 10 bases are shared with TRBD1. As DNA, the CDR3 is TGTGCCAGCAGCTCCAGGACAGGGGGATCCGAGCAGTACTTC. Protein: CASSSRTGGSEQYF.